The 25 T cell receptor beta chains in this list originate from one sample, sequenced in a study of blood T cell repertoires in COVID-19. Data came from immunoSEQ multiplex PCR; TCRdb stores just in-frame clones and leaves some out. In the table there are around 250,000 clones, approximately 85% of which are singletons. Sequenced: peripheral blood. Every receptor here comes from a man older than 75 with acute or convalescent COVID-19.

This clone was observed a few times. CDR3 residues: CASSRWGRAQETQYF. The CDR3 DNA is TGTGCCAGCAGCCGCTGGGGGAGGGCGCAGGAGACCCAGTACTTC. The chain carries TRBV3-1 (or the pseudogene TRBV3-2) and TRBJ2-5, with 7 bases lining up with TRBD2. This CDR3 comprises 15 residues. Germline assignment: CDR1 LGHDT and CDR2 YNNKEL (reference sequence). Germline trimming cut 4 bases from V and 5 bases from J; bases unmatched to any gene: 10.

The chain has TRBV5-4 and TRBJ1-2; 8 bases are shared with TRBD1. Germline V lookup: CDR1 SGHNT, CDR2 YYREEE (reference sequence). V lost 3 bases to trimming and J lost 6 bases; unmatched junction nucleotides: 4. The CDR3 is 13 amino acids. The CDR3 coding sequence is TGTGCCAGCAGCTCGCCAGGGGGCCATGGCTACACCTTC. It specifies CASSSPGGHGYTF.

The chain carries TRBV2 and TRBJ2-1; 7 bases align to TRBD1. V was pared by 6 bases and J by 7 bases, with 12 bases of the junction left unmatched. In germline, CDR1 is SNHLY, CDR2 FYNNEI. The CDR3 sequence is 15 residues long. CDR3 DNA: TGTGCCAGCAGCAAGGCACTGGGACAGAAGAATGAGCAGTTCTTC. Translated: CASSKALGQKNEQFF.

This clone has just one count. The gene calls are TRBV7-2 and TRBJ1-3; 8 bases map to TRBD1. The CDR3 runs 15 residues. V was clipped by 5 bases and J by 2 bases; unmatched bases: 5. Germline-derived CDR1 and CDR2 are SGHTA and FQGNSA. CDR3 loop: CASSPMTGAGNTIYF. In DNA form, the CDR3 reads TGTGCCAGCAGCCCAATGACAGGGGCTGGAAACACCATATATTTT.

The chain combines TRBV18 with TRBJ1-5, with 9 bases fitting TRBD1. The CDR3 contains 14 residues. Trimming removed 3 bases from V and 6 bases from J; junction bases left unmatched: 3. From germline, CDR1 is KGHSH and CDR2 LQKENI. The CDR3 bases are TGTGCCAGCTCACCGGGACAGGGTAGTCAGCCCCAGCATTTT. It encodes CASSPGQGSQPQHF.

The genes are TRBV9 and TRBJ2-3; D is undetermined. This CDR3 is 13 amino acids long. V was trimmed by 2 bases and J by 8 bases, leaving 12 bases between them. Germline V gives CDR1 SGDLS, CDR2 YYNGEE. CDR3 sequence reads: CASSVSLESTQYF. DNA for the CDR3: TGTGCCAGCAGCGTGTCCCTCGAGAGTACGCAGTATTTT.

V gene TRBV7-9 combines with J gene TRBJ2-7, with a possible D match to TRBD2 (5 bases). Deletions cut 6 bases from V and 2 bases from J, with 17 bases between. The CDR3 is 15 amino acids. Germline-derived CDR1 and CDR2 are SEHNR and FQNEAQ (reference sequence). Here the CDR3 reads CASRSRRSDPYEQYF. The CDR3 DNA is TGTGCCAGCAGGTCCCGGAGGTCGGACCCCTACGAGCAGTACTTC.

This rearrangement joins TRBV28 to TRBJ2-3; no definite D call. This CDR3 comprises 15 residues. Germline loops: CDR1 MDHEN, CDR2 SYDVKM. Trimming stripped 7 bases from V and 3 bases from J, with 17 bases between. The CDR3 DNA sequence: TGTGCCAGCACCTTCTCAGTGCCCAGAACAGATACGCAGTATTTT. This sequence encodes CASTFSVPRTDTQYF.

This clone was found a few times. This chain uses TRBV6-1 with TRBJ2-1; D call uncertain. Per the germline V gene, CDR1 is MNHNS and CDR2 is SASEGT. This CDR3 has 13 residues. V was trimmed by 0 bases and J by 11 bases, leaving 11 bases between them. In DNA form, the CDR3 reads TGTGCCAGCAGTGAAGCTTTGGCAGTCAAGCAGTTCTTC. As protein: CASSEALAVKQFF.

This chain links TRBV28 with TRBJ1-2, with unresolved D. The V end lost 4 bases, the J end lost 0 bases, and 15 bases lay between the germline ends. This CDR3 has 16 residues. Germline loops: CDR1 MDHEN, CDR2 SYDVKM. CDR3: CASSSPRPLANYGYTF. The CDR3 bases are TGTGCCAGCAGTTCCCCGCGCCCATTAGCTAACTATGGCTACACCTTC.

The chain combines TRBV7-9 with TRBJ2-5; TRBD2 matches 10 bases. The CDR3 covers 15 residues. Germline V CDR1 and CDR2: SEHNR, FQNEAQ (reference sequence). J lost 3 bases, V lost 1 base, and 2 bases had no gene match. The CDR3 loop is CASSLVLAGEETQYF. The CDR3 nucleotides read TGTGCCAGCAGCTTAGTGCTAGCGGGAGAAGAGACCCAGTACTTC. Filled out from reference TRBV7-9 and TRBJ2-5, the complete variable domain reads DTGVSQNPRHKITKRGQNVTFRCDPISEHNRLYWYRQTLGQGPEFLTYFQNEAQLEKSRLLSDRFSAERPKGSFSTLEIQRTEQGDSAMYLCASSLVLAGEETQYFGPGTRLLVL.

The CDR3 region is CASRTTGYEQYF. The CDR3 region has the DNA TGTGCCAGCAGAACCACAGGCTACGAGCAGTACTTC. The rearrangement joins TRBV6-5 to TRBJ2-7, with TRBD1 as a possible D gene (5 bases). The CDR3 runs 12 residues. CDR1 and CDR2 (germline): MNHEY, SVGAGI. Deletions cut 6 bases from V and 3 bases from J, with 9 bases between.

The chain employs TRBV28 and TRBJ2-2; 8 bases line up with TRBD2. CDR1 is MDHEN, CDR2 SYDVKM, per germline. The CDR3 consists of 16 residues. V lost 4 bases, J lost 7 bases, and 11 bases stayed unmatched. The CDR3 reads CASSSPGTSLSGELFF. CDR3 in DNA: TGTGCCAGCAGTTCTCCCGGGACTAGTCTCAGCGGGGAGCTGTTTTTT.

This clone was counted once. The chain's CDR3 is CASVIGGNEKLFF. DNA for the CDR3: TGTGCCAGCGTTATCGGGGGAAATGAAAAACTGTTTTTT. The chain recombines TRBV6-4 with TRBJ1-4; D may be TRBD1 (5 bases). The CDR3 is made up of 13 amino acids. Looked up from germline, CDR1 is MRHNA and CDR2 is SNTAGT. With 8 bases removed from V and 5 bases from J, the gap between germline ends came to 12 bases.

The chain has TRBV6-6 and TRBJ2-1, with a weak D call TRBD2 (6 bases). The germline V and J ends were trimmed by 6 bases and 4 bases, with 13 bases remaining between them. Germline CDR1 is MNHNY and CDR2 is SVGAGI (reference sequence). The CDR3 is made up of 14 amino acids. CDR3 residues: CASRGTPSYNEQFF. In nucleotides, the CDR3 is TGTGCCAGCAGGGGGACTCCCTCATACAATGAGCAGTTCTTC.

V and J are TRBV5-1 and TRBJ2-7; D uncertain. Germline lookup yields CDR1 SGHRS and CDR2 YFSETQ. The CDR3 runs to 13 residues. The germline V and J ends were trimmed by 4 bases and 4 bases, with 12 bases remaining between them. DNA for the CDR3: TGCGCCAGCAGCCTCACACCCAATTACGAGCAGTACTTC. Its translation: CASSLTPNYEQYF.

J is TRBJ1-1 and V is TRBV6-6; D is ambiguous. Trimming stripped 4 bases from V and 1 base from J, with 4 bases between. The CDR3 contains 12 residues. Germline assignment: CDR1 MNHNY and CDR2 SVGAGI (reference sequence). CDR3 DNA sequence: TGTGCCAGCAGTTCCCGGAACACTGAAGCTTTCTTT. This sequence encodes CASSSRNTEAFF.

The chain joins TRBV19 to TRBJ1-5; TRBD1 is a possible D gene (6 bases). This CDR3 region has 16 residues. V gave up 1 base and J gave up 6 bases, with 16 bases separating them. CDR1 and CDR2 (germline): LNHDA, SQIVND (reference sequence). As DNA, the CDR3 is TGTGCCAGTAGTATAGCAGGGGTTGATGGGGGTCAGCCCCAGCATTTT. Its translation: CASSIAGVDGGQPQHF. The whole variable domain, filled in from reference TRBV19 and TRBJ1-5, reads DGGITQSPKYLFRKEGQNVTLSCEQNLNHDAMYWYRQDPGQGLRLIYYSQIVNDFQKGDIAEGYSVSREKKESFPLTVTSAQKNPTAFYLCASSIAGVDGGQPQHFGDGTRLSIL.

The V and J genes are TRBV4-3 and TRBJ1-2, with a weak D call TRBD1 (5 bases). Germline lookup yields CDR1 LGHNA and CDR2 YSLEER. V was shortened by 4 bases and J by 4 bases, with 13 bases between the two germline ends. This CDR3 spans 14 amino acids. The CDR3, as DNA: TGCGCCAGCAGCCTCGCAGGGTTAAGCTATGGCTACACCTTC. This sequence encodes CASSLAGLSYGYTF.

The genes are TRBV5-4 and TRBJ1-1; D ambiguous. CDR1 and CDR2 (germline): SGHNT, YYREEE (reference sequence). V dropped 4 bases and J dropped 3 bases, with 10 bases sitting between them. The CDR3 spans 13 residues. CDR3 sequence reads: CASSRVSDTEAFF. CDR3 bases: TGTGCCAGCAGCCGGGTGAGTGACACTGAAGCTTTCTTT. The full variable domain, rest sourced from reference TRBV5-4 and TRBJ1-1, is ETGVTQSPTHLIKTRGQQVTLRCSSQSGHNTVSWYQQALGQGPQFIFQYYREEENGRGNFPPRFSGLQFPNYSSELNVNALELDDSALYLCASSRVSDTEAFFGQGTRLTVV.

This chain uses TRBV11-2 with TRBJ2-7; maybe TRBD1 (5 bases). Germline values: CDR1 SGHAT, CDR2 FQNNGV. V was trimmed by 5 bases and J by 5 bases, leaving 16 bases between them. The CDR3 covers 14 residues. The CDR3 DNA sequence: TGTGCCAGCAGCACCGACAGACATGAGAACGAGCAGTACTTC. It codes for CASSTDRHENEQYF. The variable domain in full, completed from reference TRBV11-2 and TRBJ2-7, reads EAGVAQSPRYKIIEKRQSVAFWCNPISGHATLYWYQQILGQGPKLLIQFQNNGVVDDSQLPKDRFSAERLKGVDSTLKIQPAKLEDSAVYLCASSTDRHENEQYFGPGTRLTVT.

This clone was observed a handful of times. This chain links TRBV7-2 with TRBJ1-3; D gene uncertain. Germline CDR1 and CDR2: SGHTA and FQGNSA. The CDR3 length is 13 residues. V was shortened by 4 bases and J by 4 bases, with 8 bases between the two germline ends. As DNA, the CDR3 is TGTGCCAGCAGCTCGGCTAGAGGAAACACCATATATTTT. Translated: CASSSARGNTIYF.

V and J are TRBV24-1 and TRBJ1-5; D uncertain. Between the trimmed V and J ends, which lost 3 bases and 5 bases, there was a span of 16 bases. CDR1 KGHDR and CDR2 SFDVKD come from the germline V gene. CDR3 length: 16 amino acids. The CDR3 is CATSDMKAGTDQPQHF. As DNA, the CDR3 is TGTGCCACCAGTGATATGAAGGCGGGAACGGATCAGCCCCAGCATTTT.

The chain combines TRBV10-3 with TRBJ1-1; TRBD1 might be the D (5 bases). CDR1 ENHRY and CDR2 SYGVKD come from the germline V gene. This CDR3 spans 13 amino acids. V lost 8 bases to trimming and J lost 5 bases, with 15 bases between them. The CDR3: CAIDQGLGTEAFF. CDR3 bases: TGTGCCATCGATCAGGGCTTGGGGACTGAAGCTTTCTTT.

This chain joins TRBV21-1 and TRBJ1-5; TRBD1, the D gene given by the table, was not confirmed from the DNA. TRBV21-1 corresponds to a pseudogene. CDR3 length: 18 amino acids. The CDR3 loop is CASSKPGQGMGGNQPQHF. CDR3 DNA: TGTGCCAGCAGCAAACCGGGACAGGGGATGGGTGGCAATCAGCCCCAGCATTTT.